A selection of T cell receptor beta chains follows, all from one sample in a study of technical replicates of blood from a few donors. Libraries were prepared by immunoSEQ multiplex PCR; TCRdb keeps only in-frame clonotypes and omits some of them. The sample comprises roughly 50,000 clones, more than 90% of which are singletons, and roughly 3.1% rests with the top ten. Specimen: PBMCs. The source of these receptors is a human donor in good health. Some clones in this sample may be carry-over from other donors' samples. CDR3s include the opening cysteine and the closing phenylalanine or tryptophan. Each record gives: J gene, V gene, D gene, clone size, CDR3 protein, CDR3 DNA. A D gene is named only where the DNA matches it firmly. The size of a clone is reported for some rows only, either as once, few or many, or as a class for expanded clones.

J gene: TRBJ2-1
V gene: TRBV7-2
D gene: TRBD2
clone size: NA
CDR3 protein: CASGLAGPYNEQFF
CDR3 DNA: TGTGCCAGCGGTCTAGCGGGACCTTACAATGAGCAGTTCTTC

J gene: TRBJ2-7
V gene: TRBV6-5
D gene: NA
clone size: NA
CDR3 protein: CASSYTLASSYEQYF
CDR3 DNA: TGTGCCAGCAGTTACACGCTAGCGAGCTCCTACGAGCAGTACTTC

J gene: TRBJ1-5
V gene: TRBV12-5
D gene: NA
clone size: NA
CDR3 protein: CASGWRGGGQPQHF
CDR3 DNA: TGTGCTAGTGGTTGGCGAGGGGGAGGGCAGCCCCAGCATTTT

J gene: TRBJ1-2
V gene: TRBV28
D gene: TRBD1
clone size: NA
CDR3 protein: CASSLAGTGSNYGYTF
CDR3 DNA: TGTGCCAGCAGTTTAGCAGGGACAGGGTCTAACTATGGCTACACCTTC

J gene: TRBJ2-7
V gene: TRBV10-2
D gene: TRBD1
clone size: once
CDR3 protein: CASSEPGGIFDEQYF
CDR3 DNA: TGCGCCAGCAGTGAGCCAGGGGGTATTTTTGACGAGCAGTACTTC

J gene: TRBJ1-1
V gene: TRBV6-1
D gene: NA
clone size: NA
CDR3 protein: CASSAIYGNTEAFF
CDR3 DNA: TGTGCCAGCAGTGCCATTTACGGGAACACTGAAGCTTTCTTT

J gene: TRBJ1-1
V gene: TRBV6-1
D gene: NA
clone size: NA
CDR3 protein: CASSESPRAFF
CDR3 DNA: TGTGCCAGCAGTGAAAGCCCCCGGGCTTTCTTT

J gene: TRBJ1-1
V gene: TRBV6-1
D gene: NA
clone size: few
CDR3 protein: CASSQGLNTEAFF
CDR3 DNA: TGTGCCAGCAGCCAGGGATTAAACACTGAAGCTTTCTTT

J gene: TRBJ1-1
V gene: TRBV4-1
D gene: TRBD1
clone size: NA
CDR3 protein: CASSQVGTGTEAFF
CDR3 DNA: TGCGCCAGCAGCCAAGTCGGGACAGGCACTGAAGCTTTCTTT

J gene: TRBJ2-1
V gene: TRBV29-1
D gene: TRBD1
clone size: NA
CDR3 protein: CSVSRGTGGNEQFF
CDR3 DNA: TGCAGCGTTTCCCGAGGGACAGGGGGGAATGAGCAGTTCTTC

J gene: TRBJ1-2
V gene: TRBV9
D gene: NA
clone size: NA
CDR3 protein: CASSSRSYPSYGYTF
CDR3 DNA: TGTGCCAGCAGCTCCCGGTCCTACCCGAGCTATGGCTACACCTTC

J gene: TRBJ2-1
V gene: TRBV5-4
D gene: NA
clone size: NA
CDR3 protein: CASSFVGGRNNEQFF
CDR3 DNA: TGTGCCAGCAGCTTTGTGGGGGGACGGAACAATGAGCAGTTCTTC

J gene: TRBJ2-2
V gene: TRBV4-1
D gene: NA
clone size: NA
CDR3 protein: CASSQKTGRNTGELFF
CDR3 DNA: TGCGCCAGCAGCCAAAAGACGGGGAGGAACACCGGGGAGCTGTTTTTT

J gene: TRBJ2-7
V gene: TRBV6-5
D gene: TRBD1
clone size: NA
CDR3 protein: CASRQHGQGFYEQYF
CDR3 DNA: TGTGCCAGCAGACAACATGGACAGGGTTTCTACGAGCAGTACTTC

J gene: TRBJ1-5
V gene: TRBV2
D gene: NA
clone size: NA
CDR3 protein: CASSEAQGANQPQHF
CDR3 DNA: TGTGCCAGCAGTGAAGCACAGGGCGCCAATCAGCCCCAGCATTTT

J gene: TRBJ1-4
V gene: TRBV5-1
D gene: NA
clone size: NA
CDR3 protein: CASSLTGWNEKLFF
CDR3 DNA: TGCGCCAGCAGCTTGACAGGATGGAATGAAAAACTGTTTTTT

J gene: TRBJ1-5
V gene: TRBV4-1
D gene: TRBD1
clone size: NA
CDR3 protein: CASSQGTGLQPQHF
CDR3 DNA: TGCGCCAGCAGCCAAGGGACAGGGCTACAGCCCCAGCATTTT

J gene: TRBJ1-6
V gene: TRBV11-2
D gene: NA
clone size: NA
CDR3 protein: CASRRPFSGVNSPLHF
CDR3 DNA: TGTGCCAGCAGACGACCATTTTCAGGGGTTAATTCACCCCTCCACTTT

J gene: TRBJ2-7
V gene: TRBV7-2
D gene: NA
clone size: NA
CDR3 protein: CASSLEKDSMYEQYF
CDR3 DNA: TGTGCCAGCAGCTTAGAGAAGGACAGTATGTACGAGCAGTACTTC

J gene: TRBJ2-1
V gene: TRBV7-9
D gene: NA
clone size: NA
CDR3 protein: CASSPSQVRYVEQFF
CDR3 DNA: TGTGCCAGCAGCCCTAGCCAAGTACGCTATGTTGAGCAGTTCTTC

J gene: TRBJ1-2
V gene: TRBV5-6
D gene: TRBD1
clone size: once
CDR3 protein: CASSLPGGNYGYTF
CDR3 DNA: TGTGCCAGCAGCTTGCCAGGGGGGAACTATGGCTACACCTTC

J gene: TRBJ2-2
V gene: TRBV27
D gene: TRBD2
clone size: NA
CDR3 protein: CASRAGNTGELFF
CDR3 DNA: TGTGCCAGCAGAGCGGGAAACACCGGGGAGCTGTTTTTT

J gene: TRBJ2-2
V gene: TRBV28
D gene: NA
clone size: NA
CDR3 protein: CASSLRQTSGGELFF
CDR3 DNA: TGTGCCAGCAGTTTACGCCAAACGTCGGGCGGGGAGCTGTTTTTT

J gene: TRBJ1-6
V gene: TRBV7-2
D gene: NA
clone size: NA
CDR3 protein: CASSSRTDASPLHF
CDR3 DNA: TGTGCCAGCAGCTCCAGGACAGATGCTTCACCCCTCCACTTT

J gene: TRBJ1-5
V gene: TRBV18
D gene: NA
clone size: NA
CDR3 protein: CASSPAEGSNQPQHF
CDR3 DNA: TGTGCCAGCTCACCAGCGGAGGGGAGCAATCAGCCCCAGCATTTT

J gene: TRBJ2-1
V gene: TRBV27
D gene: NA
clone size: NA
CDR3 protein: CASSSPPRFRDNEQFF
CDR3 DNA: TGTGCCAGCAGTTCCCCCCCCCGGTTCAGGGACAATGAGCAGTTCTTC

J gene: TRBJ2-2
V gene: TRBV11-3
D gene: NA
clone size: NA
CDR3 protein: CASSPKSGTGELFF
CDR3 DNA: TGTGCCAGCAGCCCAAAATCCGGGACCGGGGAGCTGTTTTTT

J gene: TRBJ2-1
V gene: TRBV19
D gene: NA
clone size: NA
CDR3 protein: CASLPLGGLRNEQFF
CDR3 DNA: TGTGCCAGCCTTCCCCTCGGGGGACTTCGCAATGAGCAGTTCTTC

J gene: TRBJ1-2
V gene: TRBV2
D gene: NA
clone size: NA
CDR3 protein: CASSAFPGQVYGYTF
CDR3 DNA: TGTGCCAGCAGTGCCTTCCCGGGACAAGTATATGGCTACACCTTC

J gene: TRBJ2-5
V gene: TRBV10-3
D gene: NA
clone size: NA
CDR3 protein: CAISELAKQGWETQYF
CDR3 DNA: TGTGCCATCAGTGAGCTAGCGAAACAAGGGTGGGAGACCCAGTACTTC

J gene: TRBJ2-1
V gene: TRBV7-3
D gene: TRBD2
clone size: NA
CDR3 protein: CASSPASGSWDEQFF
CDR3 DNA: TGTGCCAGCAGCCCCGCCAGCGGGAGTTGGGATGAGCAGTTCTTC

J gene: TRBJ2-5
V gene: TRBV6-5
D gene: TRBD1
clone size: NA
CDR3 protein: CASSYSGQEVYF
CDR3 DNA: TGTGCCAGCAGTTACTCAGGACAGGAAGTTTACTTC

J gene: TRBJ2-1
V gene: TRBV5-4
D gene: TRBD2
clone size: once
CDR3 protein: CASSRSGGSSYNEQFF
CDR3 DNA: TGTGCCAGCAGCCGAAGCGGGGGGAGCTCCTACAATGAGCAGTTCTTC

J gene: TRBJ2-7
V gene: TRBV19
D gene: TRBD2
clone size: NA
CDR3 protein: CASMLSAGGHYEQYF
CDR3 DNA: TGTGCCAGTATGCTATCGGCGGGAGGACACTACGAGCAGTACTTC

J gene: TRBJ1-4
V gene: TRBV19
D gene: TRBD1
clone size: NA
CDR3 protein: CASSDRDEKLFF
CDR3 DNA: TGTGCCAGTAGCGACAGGGATGAAAAACTGTTTTTT

J gene: TRBJ2-7
V gene: TRBV7-2
D gene: NA
clone size: NA
CDR3 protein: CASSPIQVGGREQYF
CDR3 DNA: TGTGCCAGCAGCCCCATTCAAGTAGGGGGACGGGAGCAGTACTTC

J gene: TRBJ2-1
V gene: TRBV6-5
D gene: NA
clone size: once
CDR3 protein: CASSYFAGNYNEQFF
CDR3 DNA: TGTGCCAGCAGTTACTTTGCCGGGAACTACAATGAGCAGTTCTTC

J gene: TRBJ2-1
V gene: TRBV6-5
D gene: TRBD1
clone size: NA
CDR3 protein: CASTGGATNEQFF
CDR3 DNA: TGTGCCAGTACAGGGGGCGCAACAAATGAGCAGTTCTTC